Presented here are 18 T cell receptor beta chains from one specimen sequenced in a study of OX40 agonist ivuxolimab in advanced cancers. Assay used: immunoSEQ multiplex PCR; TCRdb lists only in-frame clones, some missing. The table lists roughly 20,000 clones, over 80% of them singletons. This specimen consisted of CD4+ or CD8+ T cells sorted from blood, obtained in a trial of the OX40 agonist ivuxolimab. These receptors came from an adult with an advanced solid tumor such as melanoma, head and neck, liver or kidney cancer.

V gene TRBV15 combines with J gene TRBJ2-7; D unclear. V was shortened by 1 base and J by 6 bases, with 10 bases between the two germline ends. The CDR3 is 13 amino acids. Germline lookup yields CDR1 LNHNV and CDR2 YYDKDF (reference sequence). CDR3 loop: CATSRVGGSEQYF. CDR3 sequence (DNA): TGTGCCACCAGCAGAGTAGGTGGGTCCGAGCAGTACTTC. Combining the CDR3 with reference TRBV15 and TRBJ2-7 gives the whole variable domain DAMVIQNPRYQVTQFGKPVTLSCSQTLNHNVMYWYQQKSSQAPKLLFHYYDKDFNNEADTPDNFQSRRPNTSFCFLDIRSPGLGDTAMYLCATSRVGGSEQYFGPGTRLTVT.

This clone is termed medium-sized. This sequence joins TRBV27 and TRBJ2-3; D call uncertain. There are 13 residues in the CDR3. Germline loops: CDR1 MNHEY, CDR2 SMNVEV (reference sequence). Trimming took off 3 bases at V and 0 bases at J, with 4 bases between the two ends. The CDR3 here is CASSLGSTDTQYF. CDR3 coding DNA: TGTGCCAGCAGTTTGGGAAGCACAGATACGCAGTATTTT.

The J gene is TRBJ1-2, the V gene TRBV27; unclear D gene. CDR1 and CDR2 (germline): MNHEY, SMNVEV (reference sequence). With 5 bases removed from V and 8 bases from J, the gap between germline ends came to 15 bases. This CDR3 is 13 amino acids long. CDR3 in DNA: TGTGCCAGCAGTCCGACGGCTGGATCGGGCTACACCTTC. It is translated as CASSPTAGSGYTF.

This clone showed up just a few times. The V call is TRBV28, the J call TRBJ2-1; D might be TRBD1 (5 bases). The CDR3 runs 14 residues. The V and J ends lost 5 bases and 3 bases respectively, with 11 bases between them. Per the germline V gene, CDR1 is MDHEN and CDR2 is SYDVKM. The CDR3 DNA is TGTGCCAGCAGTAACACAGGAGACTACAATGAGCAGTTCTTC. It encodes CASSNTGDYNEQFF.

The CDR3 region is CASSPRGLASEQYF. The CDR3 DNA sequence: TGTGCCAGCAGCCCAAGGGGACTAGCGTCTGAGCAGTACTTC. This chain joins TRBV7-9 and TRBJ2-7; 10 bases line up with TRBD2. Germline assignment: CDR1 SEHNR and CDR2 FQNEAQ (reference sequence). CDR3 length: 14 amino acids. J lost 7 bases, V lost 5 bases, and 8 bases had no gene match.

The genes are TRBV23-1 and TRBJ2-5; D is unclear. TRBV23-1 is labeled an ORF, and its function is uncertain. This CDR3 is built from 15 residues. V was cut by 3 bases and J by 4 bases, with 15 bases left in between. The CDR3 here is CASSQGFKVGETQYF. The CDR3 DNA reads TGCGCCAGCAGTCAGGGCTTCAAGGTCGGAGAGACCCAGTACTTC.

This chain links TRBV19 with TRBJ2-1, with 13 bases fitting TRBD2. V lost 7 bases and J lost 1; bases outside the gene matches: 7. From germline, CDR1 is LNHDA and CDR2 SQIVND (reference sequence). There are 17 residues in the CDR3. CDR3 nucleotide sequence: TGTGCCAGTACCCTCGGGACTAGCGGGATGTCCTACAATGAGCAGTTCTTC. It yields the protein CASTLGTSGMSYNEQFF.

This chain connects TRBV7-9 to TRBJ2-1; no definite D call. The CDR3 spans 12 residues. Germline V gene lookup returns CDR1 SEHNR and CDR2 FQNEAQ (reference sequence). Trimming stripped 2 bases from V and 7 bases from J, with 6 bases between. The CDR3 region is CASSLIRNEQFF. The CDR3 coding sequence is TGTGCCAGCAGCTTAATCCGGAATGAGCAGTTCTTC.

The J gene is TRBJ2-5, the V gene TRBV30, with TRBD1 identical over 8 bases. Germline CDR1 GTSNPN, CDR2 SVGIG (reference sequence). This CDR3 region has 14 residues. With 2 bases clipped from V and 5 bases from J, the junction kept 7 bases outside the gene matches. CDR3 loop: CAWSLTGGSETQYF. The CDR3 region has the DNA TGTGCCTGGAGTCTAACAGGGGGTTCGGAGACCCAGTACTTC. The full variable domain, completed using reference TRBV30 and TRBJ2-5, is SQTIHQWPATLVQPVGSPLSLECTVEGTSNPNLYWYRQAAGRGLQLLFYSVGIGQISSEVPQNLSASRPQDRQFILSSKKLLLSDSGFYLCAWSLTGGSETQYFGPGTRLLVL.

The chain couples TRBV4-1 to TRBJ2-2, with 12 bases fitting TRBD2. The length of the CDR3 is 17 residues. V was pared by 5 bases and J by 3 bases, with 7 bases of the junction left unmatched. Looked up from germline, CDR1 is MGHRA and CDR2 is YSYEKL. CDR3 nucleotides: TGCGCCAGCAGCGGACTCCTAGCGGGAGGGGACACCGGGGAGCTGTTTTTT. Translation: CASSGLLAGGDTGELFF.

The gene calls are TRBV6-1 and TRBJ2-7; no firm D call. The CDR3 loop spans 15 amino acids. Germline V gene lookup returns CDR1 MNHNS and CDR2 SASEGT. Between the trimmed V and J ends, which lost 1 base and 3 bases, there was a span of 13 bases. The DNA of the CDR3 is TGTGCCAGCAGTGAAGAGGCCGGATCTGTCTACGAGCAGTACTTC. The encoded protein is CASSEEAGSVYEQYF.

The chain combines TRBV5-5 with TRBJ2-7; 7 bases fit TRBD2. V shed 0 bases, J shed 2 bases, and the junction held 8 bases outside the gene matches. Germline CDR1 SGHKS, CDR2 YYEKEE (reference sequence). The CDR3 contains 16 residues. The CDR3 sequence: CASSLDAGAGAYEQYF. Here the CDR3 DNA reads TGTGCCAGCAGCTTGGATGCGGGAGCTGGAGCCTACGAGCAGTACTTC.

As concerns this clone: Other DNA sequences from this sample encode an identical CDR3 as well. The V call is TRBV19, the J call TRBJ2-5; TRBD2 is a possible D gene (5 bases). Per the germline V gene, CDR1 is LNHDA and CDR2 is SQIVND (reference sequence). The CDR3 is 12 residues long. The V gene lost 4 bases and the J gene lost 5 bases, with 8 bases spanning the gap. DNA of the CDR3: TGTGCCAGTAGTAGGAGGCAGGAGACCCAGTACTTC. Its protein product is CASSRRQETQYF.

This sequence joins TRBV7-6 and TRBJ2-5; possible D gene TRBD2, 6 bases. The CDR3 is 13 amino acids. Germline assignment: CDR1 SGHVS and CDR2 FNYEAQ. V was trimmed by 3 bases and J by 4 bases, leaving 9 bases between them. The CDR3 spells CASSFKGGETQYF. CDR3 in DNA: TGTGCCAGCAGCTTCAAGGGAGGAGAGACCCAGTACTTC.

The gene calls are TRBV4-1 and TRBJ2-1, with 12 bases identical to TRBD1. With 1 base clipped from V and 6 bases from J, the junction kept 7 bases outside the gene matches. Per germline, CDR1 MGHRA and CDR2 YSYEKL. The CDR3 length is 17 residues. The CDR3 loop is CASSQAPGQGAFNEQFF. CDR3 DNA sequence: TGCGCCAGCAGCCAAGCCCCGGGACAGGGGGCGTTCAATGAGCAGTTCTTC.

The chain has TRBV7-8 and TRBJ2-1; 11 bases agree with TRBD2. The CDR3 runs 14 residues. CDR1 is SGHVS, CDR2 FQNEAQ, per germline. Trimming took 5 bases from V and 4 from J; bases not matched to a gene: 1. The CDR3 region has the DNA TGTGCCAGCAGCGGACTAGCGGGTTACAATGAGCAGTTCTTC. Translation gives CASSGLAGYNEQFF. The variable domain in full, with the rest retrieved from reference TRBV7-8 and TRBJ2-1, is GAGVSQSPRYKVAKRGQDVALRCDPISGHVSLFWYQQALGQGPEFLTYFQNEAQLDKSGLPSDRFFAERPEGSVSTLKIQRTQQEDSAVYLCASSGLAGYNEQFFGPGTRLTVL.

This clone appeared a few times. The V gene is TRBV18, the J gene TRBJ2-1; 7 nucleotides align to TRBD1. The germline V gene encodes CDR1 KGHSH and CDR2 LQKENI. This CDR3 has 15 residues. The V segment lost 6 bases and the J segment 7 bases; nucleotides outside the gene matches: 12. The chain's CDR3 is CASSPTRGLRNEQFF. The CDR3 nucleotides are TGTGCCAGCTCCCCAACGAGGGGGCTAAGGAATGAGCAGTTCTTC.

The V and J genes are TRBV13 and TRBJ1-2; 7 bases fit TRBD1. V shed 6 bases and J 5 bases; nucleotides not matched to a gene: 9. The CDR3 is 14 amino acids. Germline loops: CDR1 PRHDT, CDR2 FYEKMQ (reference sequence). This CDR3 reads CASSLEGAPYGYTF. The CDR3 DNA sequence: TGTGCCAGCAGTTTGGAGGGGGCGCCTTATGGCTACACCTTC.